This TCR beta chain appears in the sequencing data of a study of blood T cell repertoires in COVID-19. For the study at large: Sites in the United States, Italy and Spain provided acute and convalescent COVID-19 samples.

Germline values: CDR1 MNHEY, CDR2 SMNVEV (reference sequence). V gave up 7 bases and J gave up 5 bases, with 12 bases separating them. The CDR3 is 13 residues long. Authors' processing steps: Amplified reference gene primers provided the basis for estimating nucleated cell counts. Profiled with immunoSEQ multiplex PCR; TCRdb holds only in-frame clones, not every one. That table gives V, J and clone size, and the DNA gave D and trimming. The sample carries hundreds of thousands of clones, about nine tenths recorded once. This clonotype was obtained from a man aged 40-55 years who had recovered from COVID-19. The material sequenced was PBMCs or T cells enriched from blood (not recorded which). The rearrangement joins TRBV27 to TRBJ2-1; D call uncertain. The CDR3 DNA is TGTGCCAGCACTCACCAGGCCAACAATGAGCAGTTCTTC. As protein: CASTHQANNEQFF.